The TCR beta chain under discussion was sequenced for a study of cytomegalovirus exposure and HLA in healthy donors. The primer mix had 60 Vbeta and 13 Jbeta primers. Clones were read by immunoSEQ multiplex PCR, and TCRdb kept only the in-frame ones, dropping some. The sample yields under 150,000 clones, about 80% seen once. Sequenced material: PBMCs. The sequence derives from a woman in her thirties or forties in good health and CMV-seronegative.

CDR3 in DNA: TGTGCCAGCAGCCCGAACAGGGGGCCCTACAATGAGCAGTTCTTC. Its protein product is CASSPNRGPYNEQFF. This rearrangement joins TRBV7-3 to TRBJ2-1, with 9 positions matching TRBD1. Trimming removed 5 bases from V and 2 bases from J; junction bases left unmatched: 4. This CDR3 is 15 amino acids long. Germline V CDR1 and CDR2: SGHTA, FQGTGA.